This T cell receptor (beta chain) emerged from a study of OX40 agonist ivuxolimab in advanced cancers. The method was immunoSEQ multiplex PCR; TCRdb's version includes in-frame clones alone and lacks a portion of them. Found here are 30,000 to 35,000 clones, 80% to 85% of them singletons; the top ten hold under 25%. Germline V gene sequence: CDR1 SGHTA, CDR2 FQGTGA. CDR3 length: 12 residues. Trimming took off 5 bases at V and 5 bases at J, with 6 bases between the two ends. The sequencing used CD4+ or CD8+ T cells sorted from blood, collected in a trial of the OX40 agonist ivuxolimab. The origin of this receptor is an adult with an advanced solid tumor such as melanoma, head and neck, liver or kidney cancer. The rearrangement links TRBV7-3 to TRBJ2-2; D is unclear. The CDR3 DNA sequence: TGTGCCAGCAGCCGGTGGACCGGGGAGCTGTTTTTT. Residues: CASSRWTGELFF. The variable domain in full, with the rest retrieved from reference TRBV7-3 and TRBJ2-2, is GAGVSQTPSNKVTEKGKYVELRCDPISGHTALYWYRQSLGQGPEFLIYFQGTGAADDSGLPNDRFFAVRPEGSVSTLKIQRTERGDSAVYLCASSRWTGELFFGEGSRLTVL.